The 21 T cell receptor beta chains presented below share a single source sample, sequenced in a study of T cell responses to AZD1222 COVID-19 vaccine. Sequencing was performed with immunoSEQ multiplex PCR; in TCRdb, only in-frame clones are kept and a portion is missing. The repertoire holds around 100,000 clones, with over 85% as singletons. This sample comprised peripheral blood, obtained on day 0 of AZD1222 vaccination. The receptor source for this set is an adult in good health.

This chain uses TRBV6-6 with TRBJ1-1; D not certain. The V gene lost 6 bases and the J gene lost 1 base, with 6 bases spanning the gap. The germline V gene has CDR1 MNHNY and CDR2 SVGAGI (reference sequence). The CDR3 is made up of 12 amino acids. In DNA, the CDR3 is TGTGCCAGCAGAAGACAGAACACTGAAGCTTTCTTT. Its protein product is CASRRQNTEAFF.

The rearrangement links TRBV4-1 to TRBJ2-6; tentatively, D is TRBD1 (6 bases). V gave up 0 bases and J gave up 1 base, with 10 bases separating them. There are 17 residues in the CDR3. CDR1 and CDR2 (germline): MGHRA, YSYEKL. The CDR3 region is CASSQEPQGSGANVLTF. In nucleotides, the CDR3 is TGCGCCAGCAGCCAAGAGCCACAGGGTTCTGGGGCCAACGTCCTGACTTTC.

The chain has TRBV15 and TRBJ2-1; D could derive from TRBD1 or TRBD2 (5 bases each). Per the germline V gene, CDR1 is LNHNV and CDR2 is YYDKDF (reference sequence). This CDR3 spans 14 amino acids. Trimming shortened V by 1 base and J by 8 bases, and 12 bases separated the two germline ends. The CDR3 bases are TGTGCCACCAGCAGAGGTTCAGGGCGGGATGAGCAGTTCTTC. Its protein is CATSRGSGRDEQFF.

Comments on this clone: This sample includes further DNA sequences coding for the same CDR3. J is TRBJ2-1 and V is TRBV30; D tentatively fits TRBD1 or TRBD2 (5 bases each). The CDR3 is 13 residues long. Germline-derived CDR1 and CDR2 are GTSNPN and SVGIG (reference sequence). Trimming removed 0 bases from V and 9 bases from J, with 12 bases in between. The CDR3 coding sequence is TGTGCCTGGAGTGTAAGGGACCTCAGTGAGCAGTTCTTC. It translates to CAWSVRDLSEQFF.

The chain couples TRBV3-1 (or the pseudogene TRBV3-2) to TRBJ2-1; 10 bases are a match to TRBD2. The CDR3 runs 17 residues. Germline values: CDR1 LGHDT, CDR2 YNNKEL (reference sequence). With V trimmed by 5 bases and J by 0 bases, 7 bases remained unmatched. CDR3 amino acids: CASSMASGSPSYNEQFF. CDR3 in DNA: TGTGCCAGCAGCATGGCTAGCGGGAGCCCCTCCTACAATGAGCAGTTCTTC.

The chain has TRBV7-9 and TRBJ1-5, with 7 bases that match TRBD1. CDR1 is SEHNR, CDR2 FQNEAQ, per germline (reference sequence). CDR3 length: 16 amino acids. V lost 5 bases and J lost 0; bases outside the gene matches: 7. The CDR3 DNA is TGTGCCAGCAGCAATGGGACAGCTTATAGCAATCAGCCCCAGCATTTT. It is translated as CASSNGTAYSNQPQHF.

CDR3 in amino acids: CASSPLTGDTEAFF. The CDR3 DNA is TGTGCCAGCTCACCACTAACGGGGGACACTGAAGCTTTCTTT. The chain carries TRBV18 and TRBJ1-1; possibly TRBD1 for D (5 bases). Germline CDR1 reads KGHSH; CDR2 reads LQKENI. The V end was cut by 1 base, the J end by 3 bases, with 9 bases between. The CDR3 sequence is 14 residues long.

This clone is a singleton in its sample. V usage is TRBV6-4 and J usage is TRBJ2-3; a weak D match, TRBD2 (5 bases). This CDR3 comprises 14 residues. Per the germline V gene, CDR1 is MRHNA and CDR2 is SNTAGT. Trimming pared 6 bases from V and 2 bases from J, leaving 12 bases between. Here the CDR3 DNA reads TGTGCCAGCAGCCCCCGAGGGAACACAGATACGCAGTATTTT. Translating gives CASSPRGNTDTQYF.

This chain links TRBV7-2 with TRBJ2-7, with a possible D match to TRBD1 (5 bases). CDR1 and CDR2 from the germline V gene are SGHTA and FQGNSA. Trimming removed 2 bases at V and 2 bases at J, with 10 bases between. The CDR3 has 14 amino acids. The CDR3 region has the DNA TGTGCCAGCAGCTTACCGGACACCCCCTACGAGCAGTACTTC. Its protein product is CASSLPDTPYEQYF.

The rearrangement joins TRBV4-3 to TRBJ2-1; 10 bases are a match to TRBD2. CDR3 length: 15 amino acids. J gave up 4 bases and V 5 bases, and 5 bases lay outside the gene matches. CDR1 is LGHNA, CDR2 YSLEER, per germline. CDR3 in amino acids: CASSYGLAVYNEQFF. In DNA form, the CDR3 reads TGCGCCAGCAGCTACGGACTAGCGGTTTACAATGAGCAGTTCTTC.

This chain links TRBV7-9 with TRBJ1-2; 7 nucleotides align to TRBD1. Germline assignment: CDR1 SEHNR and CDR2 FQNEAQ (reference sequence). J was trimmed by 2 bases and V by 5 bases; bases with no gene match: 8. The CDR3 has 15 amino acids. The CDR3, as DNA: TGTGCCAGCAGCCAAGGGGGCGCAAAGAACTATGGCTACACCTTC. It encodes CASSQGGAKNYGYTF.

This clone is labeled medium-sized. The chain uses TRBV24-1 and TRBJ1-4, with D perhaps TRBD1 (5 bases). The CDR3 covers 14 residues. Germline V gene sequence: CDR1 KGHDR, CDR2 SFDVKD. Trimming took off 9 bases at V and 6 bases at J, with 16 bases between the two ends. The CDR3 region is CATAAGTGDEKLFF. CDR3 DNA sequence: TGTGCCACCGCAGCCGGGACGGGGGATGAAAAACTGTTTTTT.

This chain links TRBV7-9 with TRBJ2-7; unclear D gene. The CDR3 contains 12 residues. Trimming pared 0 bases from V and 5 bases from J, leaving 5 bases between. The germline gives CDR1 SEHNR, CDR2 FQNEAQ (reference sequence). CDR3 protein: CASSLADHEQYF. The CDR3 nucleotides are TGTGCCAGCAGCTTAGCCGACCACGAGCAGTACTTC.

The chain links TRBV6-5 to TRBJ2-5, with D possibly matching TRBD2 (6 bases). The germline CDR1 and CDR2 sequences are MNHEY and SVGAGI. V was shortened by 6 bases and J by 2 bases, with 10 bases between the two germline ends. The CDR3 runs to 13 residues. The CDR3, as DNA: TGTGCCAGCAGCTTAGCGGAGCAAGAGACCCAGTACTTC. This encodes CASSLAEQETQYF.

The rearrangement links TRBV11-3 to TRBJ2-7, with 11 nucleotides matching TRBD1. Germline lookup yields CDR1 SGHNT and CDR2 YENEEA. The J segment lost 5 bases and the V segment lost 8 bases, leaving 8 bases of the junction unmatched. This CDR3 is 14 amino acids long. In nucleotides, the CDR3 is TGTGCCAGCCGTTGGGGGACAGGGGGGCACGAGCAGTACTTC. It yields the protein CASRWGTGGHEQYF. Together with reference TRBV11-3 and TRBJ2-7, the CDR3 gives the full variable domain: EAGVVQSPRYKIIEKKQPVAFWCNPISGHNTLYWYLQNLGQGPELLIRYENEEAVDDSQLPKDRFSAERLKGVDSTLKIQPAELGDSAVYLCASRWGTGGHEQYFGPGTRLTVT.

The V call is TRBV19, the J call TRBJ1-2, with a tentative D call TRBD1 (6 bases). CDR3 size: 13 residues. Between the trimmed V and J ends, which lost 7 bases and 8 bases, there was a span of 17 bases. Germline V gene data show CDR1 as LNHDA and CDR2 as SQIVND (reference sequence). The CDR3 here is CASTSQGRDGYTF. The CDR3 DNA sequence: TGTGCCAGTACCTCACAGGGACGGGACGGCTACACCTTC.

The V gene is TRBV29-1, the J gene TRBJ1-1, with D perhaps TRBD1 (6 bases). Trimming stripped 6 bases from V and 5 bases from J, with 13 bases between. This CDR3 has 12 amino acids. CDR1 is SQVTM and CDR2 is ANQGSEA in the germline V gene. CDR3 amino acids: CSVGEGGTEAFF. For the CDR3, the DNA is TGCAGCGTCGGGGAGGGGGGGACTGAAGCTTTCTTT.

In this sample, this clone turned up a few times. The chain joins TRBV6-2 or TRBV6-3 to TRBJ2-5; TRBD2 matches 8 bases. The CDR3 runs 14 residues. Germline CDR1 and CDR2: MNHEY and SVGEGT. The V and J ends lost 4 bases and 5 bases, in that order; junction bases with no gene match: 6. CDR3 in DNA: TGTGCCAGCAGTTCAAGCGGGAGTTTGGAGACCCAGTACTTC. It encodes CASSSSGSLETQYF.

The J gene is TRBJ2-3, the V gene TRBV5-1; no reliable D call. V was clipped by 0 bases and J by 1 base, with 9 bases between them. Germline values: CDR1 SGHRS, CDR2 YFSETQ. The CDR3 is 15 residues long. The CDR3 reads CASSLVGPGTDTQYF. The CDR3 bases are TGCGCCAGCAGCTTGGTTGGGCCCGGCACAGATACGCAGTATTTT.

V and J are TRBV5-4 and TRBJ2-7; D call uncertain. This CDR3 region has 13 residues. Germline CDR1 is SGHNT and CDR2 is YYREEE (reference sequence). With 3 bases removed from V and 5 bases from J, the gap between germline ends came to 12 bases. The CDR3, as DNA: TGTGCCAGCAGCTCGACCGGCGGCAACGAGCAGTACTTC. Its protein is CASSSTGGNEQYF. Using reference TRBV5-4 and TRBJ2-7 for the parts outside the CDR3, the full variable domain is ETGVTQSPTHLIKTRGQQVTLRCSSQSGHNTVSWYQQALGQGPQFIFQYYREEENGRGNFPPRFSGLQFPNYSSELNVNALELDDSALYLCASSSTGGNEQYFGPGTRLTVT.

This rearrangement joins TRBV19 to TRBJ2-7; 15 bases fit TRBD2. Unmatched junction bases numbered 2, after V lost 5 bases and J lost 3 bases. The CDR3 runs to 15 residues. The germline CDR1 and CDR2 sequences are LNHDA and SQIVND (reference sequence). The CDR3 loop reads CASSPGLAGGYEQYF. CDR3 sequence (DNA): TGTGCCAGTAGTCCGGGACTAGCGGGGGGCTACGAGCAGTACTTC.